These 12 T cell receptor beta chains came from one sample sequenced in a study of CD4 T cells in relation to SARS-CoV-2 and coronaviruses. Clones were sequenced by immunoSEQ multiplex PCR, and TCRdb holds only the in-frame ones, with some missing. The profile shows approximately 70,000 clones, approximately 95% of them singletons. The unexposed donors gave CD4+ T cells in about 2011-2018, prior to COVID-19. The specimen was naive CD4+ T cells from PBMCs. Subset given: naive CD4+ T cells isolated by negative enrichment. The source of these receptors is a human donor in good health.

The chain is built from TRBV5-1 and TRBJ2-7; possibly TRBD1 for D (6 bases). Trimming cost V 0 bases and J 3 bases, with 10 bases left between them. The CDR3 contains 14 residues. From germline, CDR1 is SGHRS and CDR2 YFSETQ. DNA for the CDR3: TGCGCCAGCAGCTTGGCTGGGACAAGCTACGAGCAGTACTTC. It specifies CASSLAGTSYEQYF.

The chain has TRBV5-1 and TRBJ2-3, with 9 bases lining up with TRBD1. This CDR3 region has 16 residues. CDR1 is SGHRS, CDR2 YFSETQ, per germline. V shed 4 bases, J shed 2 bases, and the junction held 8 bases outside the gene matches. The CDR3 spells CASSPGQGGPTDTQYF. For the CDR3, the DNA is TGCGCCAGCAGCCCGGGACAGGGAGGGCCCACAGATACGCAGTATTTT.

The V gene is TRBV14, the J gene TRBJ2-7; 10 bases match TRBD2. Per the germline V gene, CDR1 is SGHDN and CDR2 is FVKESK. V dropped 0 bases and J dropped 6; count of bases not matched to a gene: 5. There are 15 residues in the CDR3. CDR3 residues: CASSQDRLAGVEQYF. The CDR3 nucleotides are TGTGCCAGCAGCCAAGATCGGCTAGCGGGAGTCGAGCAGTACTTC.

The chain couples TRBV5-6 to TRBJ1-5; D might be TRBD1 (5 bases). Germline-derived CDR1 and CDR2 are SGHDT and YYEEEE. V was cut by 1 base and J by 5 bases, with 13 bases left in between. This CDR3 has 15 amino acids. The CDR3 sequence: CASSLKRGGDQPQHF. The CDR3, as DNA: TGTGCCAGCAGCTTGAAGCGGGGGGGGGATCAGCCCCAGCATTTT.

The rearrangement joins TRBV5-1 to TRBJ1-4; the D gene is possibly TRBD1 (6 bases). The CDR3 length is 14 residues. Trimming shortened V by 3 bases and J by 7 bases, and 13 bases separated the two germline ends. The germline CDR1 and CDR2 sequences are SGHRS and YFSETQ. The CDR3 region is CASSSDTGIEKLFF. DNA of the CDR3: TGCGCCAGCAGCTCGGATACAGGGATTGAAAAACTGTTTTTT.

The chain carries TRBV18 and TRBJ1-5; 7 bases match TRBD1. After removal of 0 bases from V and 4 bases from J, the junction contained 6 bases not matched to a gene. The length of the CDR3 is 16 residues. CDR1 and CDR2 from the germline V gene are KGHSH and LQKENI. The CDR3 nucleotides read TGTGCCAGCTCACCACCTGACAGGGTGGTAAATCAGCCCCAGCATTTT. Amino acids: CASSPPDRVVNQPQHF.

V is TRBV25-1 and J is TRBJ2-3; D may be TRBD1 (5 bases). The CDR3 loop spans 14 amino acids. The germline V gene encodes CDR1 MGHDK and CDR2 SYGVNS. The ends were cut back, 3 bases at V and 1 base at J, with 8 bases in the middle. The CDR3 spells CASSDQGRTDTQYF. The CDR3 DNA is TGTGCCAGCAGTGACCAGGGTCGCACAGATACGCAGTATTTT. The full variable domain, rest sourced from reference TRBV25-1 and TRBJ2-3, is EADIYQTPRYLVIGTGKKITLECSQTMGHDKMYWYQQDPGMELHLIHYSYGVNSTEKGDLSSESTVSRIRTEHFPLTLESARPSHTSQYLCASSDQGRTDTQYFGPGTRLTVL.

This clone appeared once. This chain joins TRBV13 and TRBJ1-5, with D possibly matching TRBD1 (6 bases). V was cut by 2 bases and J by 3 bases, with 14 bases left in between. CDR3 length: 16 amino acids. CDR1 and CDR2 (germline): PRHDT, FYEKMQ (reference sequence). The CDR3 DNA reads as TGTGCCAGCAGCTTATCCGGGGGGGCTACCAATCAGCCCCAGCATTTT. It codes for CASSLSGGATNQPQHF.

The sample holds one count of this clone. The chain is built from TRBV25-1 and TRBJ1-2; TRBD1 matches 8 bases. Trimming took 1 base from V and 5 from J; bases not matched to a gene: 6. Germline V gene lookup returns CDR1 MGHDK and CDR2 SYGVNS. The CDR3 length is 15 residues. The CDR3 sequence: CASSELGQGAYGYTF. CDR3 sequence (DNA): TGTGCCAGCAGTGAATTGGGGCAGGGGGCATATGGCTACACCTTC.

The chain employs TRBV18 and TRBJ2-5; no reliable D call. This CDR3 spans 11 amino acids. The germline V and J ends were trimmed by 5 bases and 2 bases, with 3 bases remaining between them. Germline CDR1 is KGHSH and CDR2 is LQKENI. The CDR3 region is CASSSQETQYF. CDR3 coding DNA: TGTGCCAGCTCATCTCAAGAGACCCAGTACTTC.

This sequence joins TRBV5-6 and TRBJ2-1; 10 bases line up with TRBD1. Germline V gene lookup returns CDR1 SGHDT and CDR2 YYEEEE. Trimming took 2 bases from V and 8 from J; bases not matched to a gene: 13. This CDR3 spans 17 amino acids. CDR3 in amino acids: CASSFRLGQGLGDEQFF. The CDR3 bases are TGTGCCAGCAGCTTCAGGTTGGGACAGGGGCTAGGGGATGAGCAGTTCTTC. Full variable domain (outside the CDR3, taken from reference TRBV5-6 and TRBJ2-1): DAGVTQSPTHLIKTRGQQVTLRCSPKSGHDTVSWYQQALGQGPQFIFQYYEEEERQRGNFPDRFSGHQFPNYSSELNVNALLLGDSALYLCASSFRLGQGLGDEQFFGPGTRLTVL.

The chain is built from TRBV18 and TRBJ2-4, with 8 bases identical to TRBD1. The CDR3 has 15 residues. The junction had 3 bases not matched to a gene; V was cut back by 5 bases and J by 0 bases. Germline CDR1 KGHSH, CDR2 LQKENI. This CDR3 is CASSMTGVAKNIQYF. Here the CDR3 DNA reads TGTGCCAGCTCAATGACAGGGGTAGCCAAAAACATTCAGTACTTC.